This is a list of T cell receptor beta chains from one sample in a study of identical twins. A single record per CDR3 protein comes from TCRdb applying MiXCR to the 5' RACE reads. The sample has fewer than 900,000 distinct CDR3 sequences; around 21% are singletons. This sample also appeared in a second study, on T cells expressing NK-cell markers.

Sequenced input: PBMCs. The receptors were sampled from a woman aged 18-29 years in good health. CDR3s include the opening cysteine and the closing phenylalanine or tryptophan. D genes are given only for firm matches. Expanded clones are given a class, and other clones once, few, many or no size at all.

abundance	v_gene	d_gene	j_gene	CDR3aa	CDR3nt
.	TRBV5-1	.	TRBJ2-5	CASSRRRAQETQYF	TGCGCCAGCAGCCGTCGAAGGGCCCAAGAGACCCAGTACTTC
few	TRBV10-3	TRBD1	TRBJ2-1	CAISETGATYNEQFF	TGTGCCATCAGCGAGACAGGGGCCACCTACAATGAGCAGTTCTTC
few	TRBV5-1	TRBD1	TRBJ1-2	CASSLRRTGVPYGYTF	TGCGCCAGCAGCTTGCGGAGGACAGGGGTACCCTATGGCTACACCTTC
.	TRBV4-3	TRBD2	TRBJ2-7	CASSQDLLAAMAGEQYF	TGCGCCAGCAGCCAAGATCTTCTAGCGGCCATGGCGGGGGAGCAGTACTTC
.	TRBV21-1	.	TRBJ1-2	CASSTLAPYGYTF	TGTGCCAGCAGCACCCTCGCCCCCTATGGCTACACCTTC
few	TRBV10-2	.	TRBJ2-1	CASSLRDRYNEQFF	TGCGCCAGCAGTTTGCGGGACCGCTACAATGAGCAGTTCTTC
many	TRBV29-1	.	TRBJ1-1	CSVRTAYTEAFF	TGCAGCGTCCGTACAGCGTACACTGAAGCTTTCTTT
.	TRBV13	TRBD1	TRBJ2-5	CASSSGTEHETQYF	TGTGCCAGCAGCTCAGGGACAGAGCATGAGACCCAGTACTTC
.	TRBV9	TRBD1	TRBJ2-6	CASTPGTGYSVLTF	TGTGCCAGCACTCCCGGGACAGGGTACAGCGTCCTGACTTTC
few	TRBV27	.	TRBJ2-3	CASQKGPTTDTQYF	TGTGCCAGCCAGAAAGGACCAACTACAGATACGCAGTATTTT
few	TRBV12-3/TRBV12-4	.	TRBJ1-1	CASSPPGNIRNTEAFF	TGTGCCAGCAGTCCCCCAGGAAACATCCGGAACACTGAAGCTTTCTTT
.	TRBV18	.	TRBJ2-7	CASSLNGGVEQYF	TGTGCCAGCTCACTAAACGGAGGGGTAGAGCAGTACTTC
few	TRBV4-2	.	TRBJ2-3	CASSREQGNTQYF	TGTGCCAGCAGCCGTGAACAGGGAAATACGCAGTATTTT
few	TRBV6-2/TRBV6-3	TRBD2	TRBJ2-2	CASRGWHGGDQNTGELFF	TGTGCCAGCCGGGGTTGGCACGGGGGGGATCAAAACACCGGGGAGCTGTTTTTT
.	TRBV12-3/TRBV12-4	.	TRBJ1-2	CASRRQIYGYTF	TGTGCCAGCAGGCGACAGATCTATGGCTACACCTTC
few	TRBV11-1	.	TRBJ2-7	CASSLDQLSSYEQYF	TGTGCCAGCAGCTTAGATCAGCTAAGCTCCTACGAGCAGTACTTC
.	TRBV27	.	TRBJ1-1	CASRGPAGEAFF	TGTGCCAGCAGGGGACCGGCGGGTGAAGCTTTCTTT
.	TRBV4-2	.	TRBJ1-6	CAISPGTLSPLHF	TGTGCCATCAGCCCGGGGACCCTTTCACCCCTCCACTTT
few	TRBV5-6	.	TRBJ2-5	CASSFLVKVETQYF	TGTGCCAGCAGCTTTTTGGTTAAGGTAGAGACCCAGTACTTC
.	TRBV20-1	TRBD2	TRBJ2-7	CSATLLAGADEQYF	TGCAGTGCGACCTTACTAGCGGGGGCGGACGAGCAGTACTTC
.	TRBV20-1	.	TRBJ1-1	CSARDIGTEAFF	TGCAGTGCTAGAGATATTGGCACTGAAGCTTTCTTT
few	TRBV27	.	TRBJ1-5	CASSSGLGPQHF	TGTGCCAGCAGTTCAGGGTTGGGGCCCCAGCATTTT
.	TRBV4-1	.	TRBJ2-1	CASSPISVNEQFF	TGCGCCAGCAGCCCGATTTCCGTCAATGAGCAGTTCTTC
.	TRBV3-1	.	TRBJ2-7	CASSPNGRGRGEQYF	TGTGCCAGCAGCCCCAACGGCAGGGGTCGGGGCGAGCAGTACTTC
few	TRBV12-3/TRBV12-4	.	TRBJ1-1	CASSLGAVTEAFF	TGTGCCAGCAGTCTAGGGGCAGTGACTGAAGCTTTCTTT
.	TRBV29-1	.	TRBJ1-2	CSVNLLGYTF	TGCAGCGTTAACTTACTCGGCTACACCTTC
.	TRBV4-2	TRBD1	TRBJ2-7	CASSQAGGAFYEQYF	TGTGCCAGCAGCCAAGCAGGGGGCGCCTTCTACGAGCAGTACTTC
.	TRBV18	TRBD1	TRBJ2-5	CASSPKRTGLPETQYF	TGTGCCAGCTCACCGAAGCGGACAGGGCTCCCGGAGACCCAGTACTTC
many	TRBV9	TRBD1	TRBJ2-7	CASSVDPGQRSEQYF	TGTGCCAGCAGCGTAGACCCGGGACAGAGGAGCGAGCAGTACTTC
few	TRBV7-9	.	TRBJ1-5	CASSLSREINQPQHF	TGTGCCAGCAGCCTATCTCGGGAAATAAATCAGCCCCAGCATTTT
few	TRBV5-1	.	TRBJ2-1	CASSFSVGKTYNEQFF	TGCGCCAGCAGCTTTTCGGTTGGGAAGACCTACAATGAGCAGTTCTTC
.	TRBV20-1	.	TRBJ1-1	CSARDHREAFF	TGCAGTGCTAGAGATCACAGGGAAGCTTTCTTT
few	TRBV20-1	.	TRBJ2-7	CSARAGGSDPSYEQYF	TGCAGTGCTAGGGCGGGTGGGAGCGACCCCTCCTACGAGCAGTACTTC
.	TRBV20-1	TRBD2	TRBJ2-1	CSARKTSGRALAYEQFF	TGCAGTGCTAGAAAGACTAGCGGGAGGGCCTTGGCCTATGAGCAGTTCTTC
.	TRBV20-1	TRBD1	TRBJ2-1	CSARTGQGIGEQFF	TGCAGTGCTAGAACGGGACAGGGAATCGGTGAGCAGTTCTTC
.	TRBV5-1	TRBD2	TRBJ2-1	CASSLGLAGSLSSYNEQFF	TGCGCCAGCAGCTTGGGACTAGCGGGGTCACTGAGCTCCTACAATGAGCAGTTCTTC
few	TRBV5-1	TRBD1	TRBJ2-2	CASSRVDRDTGELFF	TGCGCCAGCAGTCGGGTGGACAGGGACACCGGGGAGCTGTTTTTT
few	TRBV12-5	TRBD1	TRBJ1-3	CASGEPTGIVDTIYF	TGTGCTAGTGGGGAGCCGACAGGGATTGTGGACACCATATATTTT
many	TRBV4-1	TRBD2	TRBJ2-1	CASSPRTSGASSYNEQFF	TGCGCCAGCAGCCCCCGGACTAGCGGGGCGTCCTCCTACAATGAGCAGTTCTTC
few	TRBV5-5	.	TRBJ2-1	CASSYGTLLAGEQFF	TGTGCCAGCAGCTACGGGACCCTTCTCGCGGGTGAGCAGTTCTTC
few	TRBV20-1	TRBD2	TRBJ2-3	CSATSPKKDTQYF	TGCAGCGCGACTAGCCCTAAGAAAGATACGCAGTATTTT
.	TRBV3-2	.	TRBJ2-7	CASCPMPNYIDRSGYEQYF	TGTGCCTCCTGCCCGATGCCGAATTACATAGACAGGAGCGGCTACGAGCAGTACTTC
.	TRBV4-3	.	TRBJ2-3	CASSQGAGDTQYF	TGCGCCAGCAGCCAAGGGGCGGGAGATACGCAGTATTTT
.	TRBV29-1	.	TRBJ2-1	CSVGTTAYNEQFF	TGCAGCGTGGGAACCACGGCCTACAATGAGCAGTTCTTC
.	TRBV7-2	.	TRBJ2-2	CASSFLTGIDTGELFF	TGTGCCAGCAGCTTTCTAACAGGGATAGACACCGGGGAGCTGTTTTTT
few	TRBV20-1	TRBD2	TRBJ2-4	CSARDNKRESDIQYF	TGCAGTGCTAGAGATAATAAGCGGGAGTCAGACATTCAGTACTTC
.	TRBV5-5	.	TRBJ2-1	CASSYSVSSYNEQFF	TGTGCCAGCAGCTATAGCGTTAGCTCCTACAATGAGCAGTTCTTC
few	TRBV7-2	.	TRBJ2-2	CASSIAGSSGELFF	TGTGCCAGCAGCATAGCCGGAAGCAGTGGGGAGCTGTTTTTT
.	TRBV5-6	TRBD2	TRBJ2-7	CASSVTDGRLAAIF	TGTGCCAGCAGCGTGACGGACGGGCGACTAGCCGCAATCTTC
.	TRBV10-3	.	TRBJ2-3	CAIKMADTQYF	TGTGCCATCAAAATGGCGGATACGCAGTATTTT
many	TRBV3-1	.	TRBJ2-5	CASSHRETQYF	TGTGCCAGCAGCCACCGGGAGACCCAGTACTTC
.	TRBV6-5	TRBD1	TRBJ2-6	CASSYPTGRSGANVLTF	TGTGCCAGCAGTTACCCGACAGGGCGGTCTGGGGCCAACGTCCTGACTTTC
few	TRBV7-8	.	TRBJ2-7	CASSLSAQGEQYF	TGTGCCAGCAGCTTAAGTGCCCAGGGAGAGCAGTACTTC
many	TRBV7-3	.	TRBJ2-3	CASSPFPTDTQYF	TGTGCCAGCAGCCCTTTCCCCACAGATACGCAGTATTTT
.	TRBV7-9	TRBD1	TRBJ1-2	CASSQGDPRGYTF	TGTGCCAGCAGCCAGGGGGATCCCCGTGGCTACACCTTC
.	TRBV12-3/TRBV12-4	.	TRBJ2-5	CASSSPPRGVQETQYF	TGTGCCAGCAGTTCTCCCCCGAGGGGAGTCCAAGAGACCCAGTACTTC
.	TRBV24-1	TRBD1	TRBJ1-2	CATRSPGGGYTF	TGTGCCACCAGGTCTCCAGGGGGTGGCTACACCTTC
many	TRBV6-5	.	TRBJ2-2	CASSSDRLLNTGELFF	TGTGCCAGCAGTTCGGATAGACTGCTGAACACCGGGGAGCTGTTTTTT
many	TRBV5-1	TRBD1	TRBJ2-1	CASSGQGADNEQFF	TGCGCCAGCAGCGGCCAGGGGGCAGACAATGAGCAGTTCTTC